The clone carrying this TCR beta chain was counted only a few times. The target antigen is unknown. MiXCR was run by TCRdb on the 5' RACE reads, yielding one entry per CDR3 protein. The table includes roughly 200,000 distinct CDR3 sequences, 16% detected once. This entry comes from a study of T-cell memory formation after mild COVID-19. Looking at the study overall: TCR clusters were mostly donor specific.

This CDR3 spans 13 amino acids. Trimming took 4 bases from V and 8 from J; bases not matched to a gene: 6. Germline CDR1 reads KGHDR; CDR2 reads SFDVKD. Study-wide points: Clones shrinking between day 15 and 85 showed a balanced CD4/CD8 split, and those that grew later tilted toward CD4+. Confirmation was lacking for SARS-CoV-2 specificity of second-wave clones that peaked on day 37. Clones which contracted sat mainly in CM and EM if CD4+, and in EMRA if CD8+.

Sequencing input: PBMCs or a T cell subset sorted from them (not recorded which). The TCR comes from an adult woman who had mild COVID-19 (a few samples of this study predate the infection). Cell type and time point are not known. V is TRBV24-1 and J is TRBJ1-2, with 7 bases fitting TRBD1. The CDR3, as DNA: TGTGCCACCAGTGAGTCTAACAGGGGCGGCTACACCTTC. This sequence encodes CATSESNRGGYTF.